This TCR beta chain was obtained from a study of blood T cell repertoires in COVID-19. V shed 5 bases and J shed 0 bases, with 13 bases lying between them. The CDR3 runs to 16 residues. Germline V gene lookup returns CDR1 SGHTA and CDR2 FQGNSA. Measured with immunoSEQ multiplex PCR; TCRdb has only the in-frame clones, and not every one. The repertoire consists of 240,000 or so clones, with 80% to 90% occurring once and the leading ten covering roughly 5.8%. This sequence originates from a man aged 55 to 70 with acute or convalescent COVID-19. V gene TRBV7-2 combines with J gene TRBJ2-2; weak D call: TRBD2 (7 bases). Source material: peripheral blood. CDR3 residues: CASSQGGGANTGELFF. The CDR3 DNA follows: TGTGCCAGCAGCCAGGGAGGGGGAGCGAACACCGGGGAGCTGTTTTTT.